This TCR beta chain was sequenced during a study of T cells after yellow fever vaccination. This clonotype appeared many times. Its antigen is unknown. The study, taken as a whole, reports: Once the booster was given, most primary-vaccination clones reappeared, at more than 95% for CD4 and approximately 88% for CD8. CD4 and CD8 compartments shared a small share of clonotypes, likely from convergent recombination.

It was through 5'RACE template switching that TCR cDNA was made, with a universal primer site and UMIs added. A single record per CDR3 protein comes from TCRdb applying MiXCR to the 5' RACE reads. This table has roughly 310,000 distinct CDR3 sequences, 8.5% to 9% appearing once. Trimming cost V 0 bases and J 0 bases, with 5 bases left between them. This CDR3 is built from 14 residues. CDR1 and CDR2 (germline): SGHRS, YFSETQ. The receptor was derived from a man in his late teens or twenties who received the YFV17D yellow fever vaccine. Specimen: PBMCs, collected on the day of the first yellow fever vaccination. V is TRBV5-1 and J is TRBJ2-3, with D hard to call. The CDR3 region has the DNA TGCGCCAGCAGCTTGGACACCAGCACAGATACGCAGTATTTT. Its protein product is CASSLDTSTDTQYF.